This T cell receptor beta chain was obtained from a study of blood T cell repertoires in COVID-19. Study summary: Samples came from the United States, Italy and Spain, spanning acute and convalescent COVID-19. From T cells, B-cell-depleted T cells, or PBMCs came the material, which was cDNA or gDNA.

There are 14 residues in the CDR3. Unmatched junction bases numbered 4, after V lost 4 bases and J lost 5 bases. CDR1 and CDR2 from the germline V gene are MDHEN and SYDVKM. Original methodology: Estimates of nucleated cell counts were drawn from the amplification of reference gene primers. Sequencing used immunoSEQ multiplex PCR; TCRdb keeps in-frame clones, though not all of them. V, J and clone size are taken as reported in that table, and D and trimming were inferred from the DNA itself. The sample holds around 250,000 clones, around 90% seen once. The sample was peripheral blood. V is TRBV28 and J is TRBJ2-5, with TRBD1 identical over 10 bases. This TCR was sampled from a middle-aged woman who had recovered from COVID-19. Written as DNA, the CDR3 is TGTGCCAGCAGTTCCGGGACAGGGGACGAGACCCAGTACTTC. It is translated as CASSSGTGDETQYF.